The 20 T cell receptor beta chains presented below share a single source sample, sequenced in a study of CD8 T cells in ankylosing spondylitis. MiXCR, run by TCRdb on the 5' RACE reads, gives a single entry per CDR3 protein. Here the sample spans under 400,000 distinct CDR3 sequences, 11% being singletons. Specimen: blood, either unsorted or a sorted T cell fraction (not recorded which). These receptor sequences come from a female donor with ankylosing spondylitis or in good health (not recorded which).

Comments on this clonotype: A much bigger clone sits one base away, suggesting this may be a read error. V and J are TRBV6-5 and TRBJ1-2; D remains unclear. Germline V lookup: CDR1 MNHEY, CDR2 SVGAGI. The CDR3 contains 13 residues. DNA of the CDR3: TGTGCCAGCAGTTTGGGGTTCTCCTATGGCGACACCTTC. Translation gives CASSLGFSYGDTF.

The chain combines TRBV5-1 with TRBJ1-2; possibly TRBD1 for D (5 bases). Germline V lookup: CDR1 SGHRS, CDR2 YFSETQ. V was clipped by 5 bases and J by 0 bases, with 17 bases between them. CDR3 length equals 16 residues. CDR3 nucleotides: TGCGCCAGCAGGCCCCCGGGGGTACAATCTAACTATGGCTACACCTTC. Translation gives CASRPPGVQSNYGYTF.

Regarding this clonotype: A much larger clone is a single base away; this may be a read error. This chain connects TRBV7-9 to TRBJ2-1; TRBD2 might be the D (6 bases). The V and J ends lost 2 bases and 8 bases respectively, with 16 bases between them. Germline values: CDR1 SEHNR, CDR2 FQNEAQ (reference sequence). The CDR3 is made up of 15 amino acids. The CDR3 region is CASSLNLASYHEQFF. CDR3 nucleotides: TGTGCCAGCAGCTTAAATCTAGCGAGTTACCATGAGCAGTTCTTC.

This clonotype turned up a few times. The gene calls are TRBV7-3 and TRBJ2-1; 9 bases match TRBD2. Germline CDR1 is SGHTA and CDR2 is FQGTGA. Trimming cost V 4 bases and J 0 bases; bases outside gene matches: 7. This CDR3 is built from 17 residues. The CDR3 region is CASSSGLRGGSYNEQFF. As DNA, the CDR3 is TGTGCCAGCAGCTCCGGGTTGCGGGGGGGCTCCTACAATGAGCAGTTCTTC. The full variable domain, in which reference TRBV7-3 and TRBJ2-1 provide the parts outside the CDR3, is GAGVSQTPSNKVTEKGKYVELRCDPISGHTALYWYRQSLGQGPEFLIYFQGTGAADDSGLPNDRFFAVRPEGSVSTLKIQRTERGDSAVYLCASSSGLRGGSYNEQFFGPGTRLTVL.

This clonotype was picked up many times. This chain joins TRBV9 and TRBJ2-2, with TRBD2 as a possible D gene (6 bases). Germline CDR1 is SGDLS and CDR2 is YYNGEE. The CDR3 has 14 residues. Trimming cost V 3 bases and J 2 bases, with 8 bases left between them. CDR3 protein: CASSGGANTGELFF. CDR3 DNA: TGTGCCAGCAGCGGCGGGGCTAACACCGGGGAGCTGTTTTTT.

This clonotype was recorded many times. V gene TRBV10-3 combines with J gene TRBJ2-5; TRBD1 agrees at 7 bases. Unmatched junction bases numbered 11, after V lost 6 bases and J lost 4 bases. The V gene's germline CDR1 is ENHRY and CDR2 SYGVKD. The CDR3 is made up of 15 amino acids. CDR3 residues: CAIRDYRGELETQYF. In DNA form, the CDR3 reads TGTGCCATCAGGGATTACAGGGGTGAATTAGAGACCCAGTACTTC.

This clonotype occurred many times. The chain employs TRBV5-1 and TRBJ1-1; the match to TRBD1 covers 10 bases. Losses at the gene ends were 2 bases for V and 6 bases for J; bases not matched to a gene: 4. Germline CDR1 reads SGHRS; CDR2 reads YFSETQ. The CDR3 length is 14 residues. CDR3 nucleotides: TGCGCCAGCAGCTTAGACAGGGGGCTCGCTGAAGCTTTCTTT. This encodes CASSLDRGLAEAFF.

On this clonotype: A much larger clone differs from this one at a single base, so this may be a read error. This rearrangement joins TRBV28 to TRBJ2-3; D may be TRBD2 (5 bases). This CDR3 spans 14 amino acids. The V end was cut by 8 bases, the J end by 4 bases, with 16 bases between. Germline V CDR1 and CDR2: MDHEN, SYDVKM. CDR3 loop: CASEGRLGADTQYF. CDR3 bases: TGTGCCAGCGAGGGCAGGTTAGGCGCAGATACGCAGTATTTT.

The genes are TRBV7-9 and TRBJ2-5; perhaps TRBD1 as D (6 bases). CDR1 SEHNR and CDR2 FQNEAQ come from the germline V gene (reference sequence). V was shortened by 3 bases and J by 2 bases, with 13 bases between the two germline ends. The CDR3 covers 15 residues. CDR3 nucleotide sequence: TGTGCCAGCAGCTTGGGGGTACAGGGACAAGAGACCCAGTACTTC. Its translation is CASSLGVQGQETQYF.

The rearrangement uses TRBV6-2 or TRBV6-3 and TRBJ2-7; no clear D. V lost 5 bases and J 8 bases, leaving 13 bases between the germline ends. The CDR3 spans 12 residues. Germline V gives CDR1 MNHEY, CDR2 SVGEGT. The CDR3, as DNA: TGTGCCAGCAGTGTAAACTCGGAAAAGCAGTACTTC. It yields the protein CASSVNSEKQYF.

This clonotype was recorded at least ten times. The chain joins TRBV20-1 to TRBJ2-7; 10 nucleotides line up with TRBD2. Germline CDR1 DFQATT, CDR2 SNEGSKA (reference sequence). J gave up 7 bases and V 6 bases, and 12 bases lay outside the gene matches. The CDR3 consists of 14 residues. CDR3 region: CSAPPGLAPVEQYF. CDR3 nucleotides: TGCAGTGCGCCCCCGGGACTAGCGCCTGTTGAGCAGTACTTC.

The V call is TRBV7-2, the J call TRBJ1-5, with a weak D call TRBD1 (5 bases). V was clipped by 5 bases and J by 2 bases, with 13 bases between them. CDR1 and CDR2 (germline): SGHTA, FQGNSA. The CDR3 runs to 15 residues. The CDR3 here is CASSRRGDGNQPQHF. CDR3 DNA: TGTGCCAGCAGCCGTCGGGGGGATGGCAATCAGCCCCAGCATTTT.

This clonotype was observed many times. The CDR3 reads CSVRTGPYEQYF. The CDR3 DNA is TGCAGCGTTAGGACCGGGCCCTACGAGCAGTACTTC. This chain connects TRBV29-1 to TRBJ2-7; D gene uncertain. Germline V CDR1 and CDR2: SQVTM, ANQGSEA. The CDR3 is 12 residues long. V was clipped by 5 bases and J by 2 bases, with 10 bases between them.

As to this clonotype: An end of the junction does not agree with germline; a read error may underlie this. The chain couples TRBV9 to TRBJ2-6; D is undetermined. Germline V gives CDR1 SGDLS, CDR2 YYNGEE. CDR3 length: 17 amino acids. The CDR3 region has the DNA TGTGCCAGCAGCGTAGATGTCAGTGGATCTGAGGCCAACGTCCTGACTTTC. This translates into CASSVDVSGSEANVLTF.

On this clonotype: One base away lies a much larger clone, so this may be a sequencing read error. For the CDR3, the DNA is TGCAGTGCTACCCAGGGGGCGGGTCCGAATGCCCAGCATTTT. Amino acid sequence: CSATQGAGPNAQHF. The chain has TRBV20-1 and TRBJ1-5, with 8 positions matching TRBD1. CDR1 is DFQATT and CDR2 is SNEGSKA in the germline V gene (reference sequence). The CDR3 loop spans 14 amino acids. V lost 4 bases to trimming and J lost 11 bases; unmatched junction nucleotides: 13.

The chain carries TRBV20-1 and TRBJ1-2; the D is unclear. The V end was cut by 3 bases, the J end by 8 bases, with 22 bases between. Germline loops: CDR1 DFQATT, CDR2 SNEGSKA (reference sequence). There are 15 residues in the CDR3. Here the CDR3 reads CSARTFRALARGYTF. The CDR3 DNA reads TGCAGTGCTAGGACTTTCCGGGCCCTTGCCCGAGGCTACACCTTC.

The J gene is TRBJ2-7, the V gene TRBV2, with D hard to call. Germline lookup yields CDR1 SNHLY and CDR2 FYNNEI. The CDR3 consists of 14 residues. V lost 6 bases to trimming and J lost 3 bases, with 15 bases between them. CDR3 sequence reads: CASSARGEVYEQYF. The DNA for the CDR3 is TGTGCCAGCAGCGCTCGAGGTGAAGTCTACGAGCAGTACTTC.

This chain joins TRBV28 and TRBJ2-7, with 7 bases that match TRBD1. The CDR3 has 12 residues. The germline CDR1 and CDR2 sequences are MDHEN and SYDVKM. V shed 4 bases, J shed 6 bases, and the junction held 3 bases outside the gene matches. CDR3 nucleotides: TGTGCCAGCAGTTCCTCAGGGGGCGAGCAGTACTTC. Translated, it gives CASSSSGGEQYF.

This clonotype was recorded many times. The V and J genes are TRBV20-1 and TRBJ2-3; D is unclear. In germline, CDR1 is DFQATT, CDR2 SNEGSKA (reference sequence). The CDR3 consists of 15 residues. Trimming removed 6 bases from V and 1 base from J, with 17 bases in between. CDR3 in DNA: TGCAGTGCCAGAAGCCCTGGCCAGCGCACAGATACGCAGTATTTT. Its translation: CSARSPGQRTDTQYF.

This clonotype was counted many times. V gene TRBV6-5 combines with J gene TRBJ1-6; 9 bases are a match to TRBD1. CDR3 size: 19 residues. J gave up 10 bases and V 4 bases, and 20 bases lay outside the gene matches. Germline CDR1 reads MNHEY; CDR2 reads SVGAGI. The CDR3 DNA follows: TGTGCCAGCAGTTTTGGGAGACAGGGGGACCCCACGGTTGGGTCACCCCTCCACTTT. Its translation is CASSFGRQGDPTVGSPLHF.